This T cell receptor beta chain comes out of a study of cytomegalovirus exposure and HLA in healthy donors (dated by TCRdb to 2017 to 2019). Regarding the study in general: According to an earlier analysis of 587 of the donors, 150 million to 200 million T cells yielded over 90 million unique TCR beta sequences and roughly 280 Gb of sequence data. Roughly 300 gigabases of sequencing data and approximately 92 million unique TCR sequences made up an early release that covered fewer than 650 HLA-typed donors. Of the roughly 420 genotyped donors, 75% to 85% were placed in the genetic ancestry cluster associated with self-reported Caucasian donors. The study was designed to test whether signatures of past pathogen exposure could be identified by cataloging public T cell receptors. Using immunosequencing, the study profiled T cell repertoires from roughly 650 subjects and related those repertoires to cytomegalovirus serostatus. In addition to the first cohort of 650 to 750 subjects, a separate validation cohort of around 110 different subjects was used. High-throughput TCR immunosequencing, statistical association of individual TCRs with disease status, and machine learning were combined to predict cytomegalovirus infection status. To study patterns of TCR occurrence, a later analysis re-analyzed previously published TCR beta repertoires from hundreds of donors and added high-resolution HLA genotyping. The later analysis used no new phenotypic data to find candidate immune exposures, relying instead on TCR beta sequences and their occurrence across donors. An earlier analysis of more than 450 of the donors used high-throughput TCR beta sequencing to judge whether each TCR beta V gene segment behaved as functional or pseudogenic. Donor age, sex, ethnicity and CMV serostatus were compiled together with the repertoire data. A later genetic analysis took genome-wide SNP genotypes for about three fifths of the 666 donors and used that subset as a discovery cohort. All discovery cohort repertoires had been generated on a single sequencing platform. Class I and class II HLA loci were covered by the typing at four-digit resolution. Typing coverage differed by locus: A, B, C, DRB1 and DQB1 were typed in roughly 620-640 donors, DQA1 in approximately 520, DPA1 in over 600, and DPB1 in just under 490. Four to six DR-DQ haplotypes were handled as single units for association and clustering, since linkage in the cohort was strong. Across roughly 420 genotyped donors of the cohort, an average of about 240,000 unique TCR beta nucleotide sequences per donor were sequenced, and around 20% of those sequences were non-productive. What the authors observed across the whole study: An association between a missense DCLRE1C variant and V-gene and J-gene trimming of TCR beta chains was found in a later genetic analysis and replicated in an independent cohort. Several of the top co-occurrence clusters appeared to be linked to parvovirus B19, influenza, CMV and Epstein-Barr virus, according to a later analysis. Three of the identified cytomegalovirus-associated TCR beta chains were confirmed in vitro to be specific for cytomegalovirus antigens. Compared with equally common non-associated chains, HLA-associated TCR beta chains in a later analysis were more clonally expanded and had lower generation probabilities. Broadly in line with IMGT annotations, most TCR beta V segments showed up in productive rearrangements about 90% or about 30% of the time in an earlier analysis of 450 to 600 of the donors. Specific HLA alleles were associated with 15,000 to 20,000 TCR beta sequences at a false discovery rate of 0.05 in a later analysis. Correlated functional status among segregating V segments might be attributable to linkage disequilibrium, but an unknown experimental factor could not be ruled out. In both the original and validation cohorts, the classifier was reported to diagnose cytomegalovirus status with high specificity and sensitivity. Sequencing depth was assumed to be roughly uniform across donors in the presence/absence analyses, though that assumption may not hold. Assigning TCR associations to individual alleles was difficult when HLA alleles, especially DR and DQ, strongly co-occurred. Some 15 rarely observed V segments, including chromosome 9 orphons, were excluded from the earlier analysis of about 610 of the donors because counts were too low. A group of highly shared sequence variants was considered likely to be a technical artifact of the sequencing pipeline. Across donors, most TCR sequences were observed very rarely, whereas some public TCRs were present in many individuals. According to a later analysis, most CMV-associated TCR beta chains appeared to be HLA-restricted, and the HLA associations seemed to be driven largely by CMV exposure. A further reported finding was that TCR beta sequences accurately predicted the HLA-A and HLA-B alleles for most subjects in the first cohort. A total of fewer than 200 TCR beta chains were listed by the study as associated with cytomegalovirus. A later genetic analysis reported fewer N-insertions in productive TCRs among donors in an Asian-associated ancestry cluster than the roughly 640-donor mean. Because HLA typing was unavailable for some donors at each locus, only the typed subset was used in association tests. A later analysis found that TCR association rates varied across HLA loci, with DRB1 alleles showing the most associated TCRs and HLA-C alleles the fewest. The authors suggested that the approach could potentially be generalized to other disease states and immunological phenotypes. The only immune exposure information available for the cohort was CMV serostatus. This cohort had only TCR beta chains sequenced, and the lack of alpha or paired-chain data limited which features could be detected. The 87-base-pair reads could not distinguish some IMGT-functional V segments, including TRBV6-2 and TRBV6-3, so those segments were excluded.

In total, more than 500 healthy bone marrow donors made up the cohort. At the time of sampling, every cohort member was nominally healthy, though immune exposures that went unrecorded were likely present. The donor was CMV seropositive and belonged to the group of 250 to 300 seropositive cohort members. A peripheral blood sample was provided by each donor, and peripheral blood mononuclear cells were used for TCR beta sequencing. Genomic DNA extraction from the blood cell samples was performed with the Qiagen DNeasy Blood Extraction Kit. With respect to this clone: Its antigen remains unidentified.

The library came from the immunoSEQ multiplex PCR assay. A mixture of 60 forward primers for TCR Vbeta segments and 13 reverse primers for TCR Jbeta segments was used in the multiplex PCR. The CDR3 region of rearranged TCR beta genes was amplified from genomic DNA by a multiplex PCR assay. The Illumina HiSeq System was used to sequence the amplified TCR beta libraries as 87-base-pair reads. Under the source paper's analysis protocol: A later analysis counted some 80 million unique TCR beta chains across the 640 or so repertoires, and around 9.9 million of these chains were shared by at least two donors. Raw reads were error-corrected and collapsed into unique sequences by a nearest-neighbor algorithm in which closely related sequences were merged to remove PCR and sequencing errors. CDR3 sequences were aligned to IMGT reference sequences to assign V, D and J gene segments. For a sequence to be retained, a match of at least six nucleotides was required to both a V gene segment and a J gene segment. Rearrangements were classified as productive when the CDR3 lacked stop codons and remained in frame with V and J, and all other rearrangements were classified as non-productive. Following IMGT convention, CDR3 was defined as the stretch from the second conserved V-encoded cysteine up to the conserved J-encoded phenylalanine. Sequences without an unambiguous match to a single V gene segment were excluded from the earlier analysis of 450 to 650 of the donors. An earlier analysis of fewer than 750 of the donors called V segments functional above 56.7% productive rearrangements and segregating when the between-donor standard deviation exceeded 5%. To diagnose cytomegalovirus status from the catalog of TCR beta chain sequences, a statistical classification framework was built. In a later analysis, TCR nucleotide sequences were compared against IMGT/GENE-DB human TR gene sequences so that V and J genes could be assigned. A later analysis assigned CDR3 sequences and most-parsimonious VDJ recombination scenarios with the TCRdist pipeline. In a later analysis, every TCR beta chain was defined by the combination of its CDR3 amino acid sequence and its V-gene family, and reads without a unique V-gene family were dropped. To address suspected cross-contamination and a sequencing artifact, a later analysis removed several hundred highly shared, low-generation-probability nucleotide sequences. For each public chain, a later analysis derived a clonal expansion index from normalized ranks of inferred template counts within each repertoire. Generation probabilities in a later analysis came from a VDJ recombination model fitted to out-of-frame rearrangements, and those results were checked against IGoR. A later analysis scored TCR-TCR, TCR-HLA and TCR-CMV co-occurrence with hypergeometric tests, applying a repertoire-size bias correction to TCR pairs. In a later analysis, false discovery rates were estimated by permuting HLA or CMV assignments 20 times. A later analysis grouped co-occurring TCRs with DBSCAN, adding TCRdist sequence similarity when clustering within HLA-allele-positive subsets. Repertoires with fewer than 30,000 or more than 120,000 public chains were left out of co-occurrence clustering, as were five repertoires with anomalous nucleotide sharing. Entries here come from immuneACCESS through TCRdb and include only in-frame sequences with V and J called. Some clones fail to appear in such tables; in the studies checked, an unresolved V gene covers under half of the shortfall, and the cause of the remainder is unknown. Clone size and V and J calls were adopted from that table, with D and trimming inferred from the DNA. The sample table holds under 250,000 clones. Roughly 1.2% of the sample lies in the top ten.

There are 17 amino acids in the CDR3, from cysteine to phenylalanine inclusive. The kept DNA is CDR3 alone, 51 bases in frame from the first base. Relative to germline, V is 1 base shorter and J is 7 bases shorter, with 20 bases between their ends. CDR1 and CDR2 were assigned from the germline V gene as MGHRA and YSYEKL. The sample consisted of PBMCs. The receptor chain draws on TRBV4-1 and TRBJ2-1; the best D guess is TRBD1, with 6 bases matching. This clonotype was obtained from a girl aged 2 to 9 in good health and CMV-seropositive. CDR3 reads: CASSQVLTGGGKNEQFF. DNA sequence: TGCGCCAGCAGCCAAGTTTTGACAGGCGGCGGAAAAAATGAGCAGTTCTTC.